This TCR beta chain originates from a study of OX40 agonist ivuxolimab in advanced cancers. Assay used: immunoSEQ multiplex PCR; TCRdb lists only in-frame clones, some missing. The repertoire holds around 100,000 clones, 90% seen once, with about 0.29% in the top ten. Germline loops: CDR1 MNHEY, CDR2 SMNVEV (reference sequence). The V and J ends lost 7 bases and 2 bases, in that order; junction bases with no gene match: 6. There are 14 residues in the CDR3. This receptor was identified in an adult with an advanced solid tumor such as melanoma, head and neck, liver or kidney cancer. The chain employs TRBV27 and TRBJ2-7; 9 nucleotides match TRBD2. The material sequenced was CD4+ or CD8+ T cells sorted from blood, taken in a trial of the OX40 agonist ivuxolimab. The CDR3 reads CASNPAGGAYEQYF. CDR3 bases: TGTGCCAGCAACCCAGCGGGAGGCGCCTACGAGCAGTACTTC.